Listed below are T cell receptor beta chains from one sample, sequenced in a study of cytotoxic CD8 clonotypes in ibrutinib-treated CLL. TCRdb keeps only in-frame clones here, not all; method: immunoSEQ multiplex PCR. The data contain tens of thousands of clones, approximately 80% of them singletons. Sequencing used PBMCs, obtained at disease progression, from a patient treated with ibrutinib. The source is a human donor with chronic lymphocytic leukemia. CDR3s include the opening cysteine and the closing phenylalanine or tryptophan. A D gene is named only where the DNA matches it firmly. Clone size, where shown, is once, few, many, or a class for clones that have expanded.

j_call: TRBJ1-2; clone_size: NA; v_call: TRBV5-6; d_call: NA; cdr3_aa: CASSLVFGQHIYGYTF; cdr3_nt: TGTGCCAGCAGCTTGGTATTTGGACAACATATCTATGGCTACACCTTC
j_call: TRBJ1-2; clone_size: NA; v_call: TRBV2; d_call: NA; cdr3_aa: CASSERAGEGYTF; cdr3_nt: TGTGCCAGCAGTGAAAGGGCAGGGGAGGGCTACACCTTC
j_call: TRBJ2-1; clone_size: NA; v_call: TRBV28; d_call: TRBD1; cdr3_aa: CASSSGTGTHEQFF; cdr3_nt: TGTGCCAGCAGTTCCGGGACAGGGACGCATGAGCAGTTCTTC
j_call: TRBJ2-3; clone_size: NA; v_call: TRBV28; d_call: NA; cdr3_aa: CASSESGFTDTQYF; cdr3_nt: TGTGCCAGCTCGGAAAGCGGTTTCACAGATACGCAGTATTTT
j_call: TRBJ1-1; clone_size: once; v_call: TRBV11-2; d_call: NA; cdr3_aa: CASSFEEQKAFF; cdr3_nt: TGTGCCAGCAGCTTCGAGGAGCAAAAAGCTTTCTTT
j_call: TRBJ1-2; clone_size: NA; v_call: TRBV18; d_call: NA; cdr3_aa: CASSQVEQDYGYTF; cdr3_nt: TGTGCCAGCTCACAAGTAGAACAGGACTATGGCTACACCTTC
j_call: TRBJ2-2; clone_size: NA; v_call: TRBV19; d_call: TRBD1; cdr3_aa: CASSERDRGFGGELFF; cdr3_nt: TGTGCCAGTAGTGAGAGGGACAGGGGATTCGGCGGGGAGCTGTTTTTT
j_call: TRBJ1-5; clone_size: NA; v_call: TRBV4-1; d_call: NA; cdr3_aa: CASSQVSQGNQPQHF; cdr3_nt: TGCGCCAGCAGCCAAGTCTCCCAGGGCAATCAGCCCCAGCATTTT
j_call: TRBJ1-2; clone_size: NA; v_call: TRBV5-1; d_call: NA; cdr3_aa: CASSLRSSTWFGGYTF; cdr3_nt: TGCGCCAGCAGCCTTCGGTCAAGTACGTGGTTCGGTGGCTACACCTTC
j_call: TRBJ2-7; clone_size: once; v_call: TRBV6-1; d_call: NA; cdr3_aa: CASSVSKGPFYEQYF; cdr3_nt: TGTGCCAGCAGTGTCAGTAAGGGACCGTTTTACGAGCAGTACTTC
j_call: TRBJ2-1; clone_size: NA; v_call: TRBV18; d_call: TRBD2; cdr3_aa: CASSPRASGPDLFF; cdr3_nt: TGTGCCAGCTCACCAAGAGCTAGCGGGCCAGATCTGTTCTTC
j_call: TRBJ2-5; clone_size: once; v_call: TRBV4-1; d_call: NA; cdr3_aa: CASSQEAGLGETQYF; cdr3_nt: TGCGCCAGCAGCCAAGAAGCGGGTTTAGGCGAGACCCAGTACTTC
j_call: TRBJ1-2; clone_size: NA; v_call: TRBV7-9; d_call: NA; cdr3_aa: CASSFNGYGYTF; cdr3_nt: TGTGCCAGCAGCTTCAATGGCTATGGCTACACCTTC
j_call: TRBJ1-5; clone_size: NA; v_call: TRBV28; d_call: NA; cdr3_aa: CASTPSLRNQPQHF; cdr3_nt: TGTGCCAGCACCCCGTCCCTCCGCAATCAGCCCCAGCATTTT
j_call: TRBJ1-2; clone_size: few; v_call: TRBV30; d_call: TRBD1; cdr3_aa: CAWNRDRPYGYTF; cdr3_nt: TGTGCCTGGAACCGGGACAGGCCCTATGGCTACACCTTC